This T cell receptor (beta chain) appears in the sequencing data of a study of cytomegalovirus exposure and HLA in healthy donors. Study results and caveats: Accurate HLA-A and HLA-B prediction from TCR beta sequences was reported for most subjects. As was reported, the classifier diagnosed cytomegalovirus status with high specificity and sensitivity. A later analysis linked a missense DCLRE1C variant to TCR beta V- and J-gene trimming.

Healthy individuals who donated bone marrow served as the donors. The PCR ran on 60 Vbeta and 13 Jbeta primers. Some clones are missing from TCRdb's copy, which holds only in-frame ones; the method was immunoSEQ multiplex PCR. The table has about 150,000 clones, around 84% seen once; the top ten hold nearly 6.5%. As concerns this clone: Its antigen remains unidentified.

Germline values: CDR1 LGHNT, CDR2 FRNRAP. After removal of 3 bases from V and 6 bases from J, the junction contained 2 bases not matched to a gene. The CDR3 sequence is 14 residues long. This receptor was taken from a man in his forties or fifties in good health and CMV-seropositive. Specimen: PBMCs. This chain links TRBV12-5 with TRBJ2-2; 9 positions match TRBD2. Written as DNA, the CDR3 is TGTGCTAGTGGTTTTGGCGGGGGGGCCGGGGAGCTGTTTTTT. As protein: CASGFGGGAGELFF.